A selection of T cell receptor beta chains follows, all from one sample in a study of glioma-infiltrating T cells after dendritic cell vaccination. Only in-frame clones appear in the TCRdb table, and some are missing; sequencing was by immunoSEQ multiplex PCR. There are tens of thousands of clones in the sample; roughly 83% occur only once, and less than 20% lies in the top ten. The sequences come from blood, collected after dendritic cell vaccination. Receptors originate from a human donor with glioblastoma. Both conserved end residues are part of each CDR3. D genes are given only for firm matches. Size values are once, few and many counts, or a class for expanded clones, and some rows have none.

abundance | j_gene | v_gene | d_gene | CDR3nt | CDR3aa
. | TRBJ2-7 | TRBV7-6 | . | TGTGCCAGCAGCTTAGACACAGGGTACGAGCAGTACTTC | CASSLDTGYEQYF
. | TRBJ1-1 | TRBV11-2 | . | TGTGCCAGCAGCTTTACAGGGAACACTGAAGCTTTCTTT | CASSFTGNTEAFF
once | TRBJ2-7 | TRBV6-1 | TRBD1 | TGTGCCAGCAGTTCTCAGGGGGCGATGTCCTACGAGCAGTACTTC | CASSSQGAMSYEQYF
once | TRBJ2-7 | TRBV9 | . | TGTGCCAGCAGCGTAGCTTGGGGGGTCCAGTACGAGCAGTACTTC | CASSVAWGVQYEQYF
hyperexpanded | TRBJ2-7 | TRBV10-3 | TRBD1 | TGTGCCATCAGAAATTCCGGGACAGGGGGCTACGAGCAGTACTTC | CAIRNSGTGGYEQYF
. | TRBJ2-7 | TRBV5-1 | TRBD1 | TGCGCCAGCAGCTTGGACCCTAGAGGTGCAGGGGGCTACGAGCAGTACTTC | CASSLDPRGAGGYEQYF
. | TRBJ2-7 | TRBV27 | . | TGTGCCAGCAGTTTACAGGCCTACTACGAGCAGTACTTC | CASSLQAYYEQYF
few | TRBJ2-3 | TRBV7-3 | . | TGTGCCAGCAGCCCCGACTCGGGGGGCACAGATACGCAGTATTTT | CASSPDSGGTDTQYF
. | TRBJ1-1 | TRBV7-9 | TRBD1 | TGTGCCAGCAGCTTAGTGACAGGGGCGAACACTGAAGCTTTCTTT | CASSLVTGANTEAFF
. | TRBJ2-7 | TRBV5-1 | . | TGCGCCAGCAGCCCGGACAGCTACGAGCAGTACTTC | CASSPDSYEQYF
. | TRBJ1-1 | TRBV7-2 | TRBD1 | TGTGCCAGCGTTCAACAGGGGGGACGGGGGACTGAAGCTTTCTTT | CASVQQGGRGTEAFF
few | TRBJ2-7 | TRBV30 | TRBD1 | TGTGCCTGGAGTGCAGGGGACAGGGGTTACGAGCAGTACTTC | CAWSAGDRGYEQYF
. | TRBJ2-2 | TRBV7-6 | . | TGTGCCAGCAGCTTAGGACAGGTTAACACCGGGGAGCTGTTTTTT | CASSLGQVNTGELFF
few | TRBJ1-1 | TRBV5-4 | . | TGTGCCAGCAGCCCCAGCGTGTCGAACACTGAAGCTTTCTTT | CASSPSVSNTEAFF
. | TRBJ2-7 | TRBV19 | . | TGTGCCAGTAGTAAGGACAGCTCCTACGAGCAGTACTTC | CASSKDSSYEQYF
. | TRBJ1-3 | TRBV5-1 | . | TGCGCCAGCAGCTTGGGGGCACTTGGAAACACCATATATTTT | CASSLGALGNTIYF
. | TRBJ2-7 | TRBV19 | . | TGTGCCAGTAGTAACCAGGGCCCCTACGAGCAGTACTTC | CASSNQGPYEQYF
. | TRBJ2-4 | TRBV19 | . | TGTGCCAGTAGTGAATCCAGGGAACTAGCCAAAAACATTCAGTACTTC | CASSESRELAKNIQYF
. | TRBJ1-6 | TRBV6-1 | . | TGTGCCAGCAGTGAGGTTTTCGGGGATAATTCACCCCTCCACTTT | CASSEVFGDNSPLHF
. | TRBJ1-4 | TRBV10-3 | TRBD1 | TGTGCCATCAGAGGAGACAGGGAGCATGAAAAACTGTTTTTT | CAIRGDREHEKLFF
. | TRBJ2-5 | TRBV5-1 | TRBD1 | TGCGCCAGCAGCGGCTTGACAGGGCGAGAAGAGACCCAGTACTTC | CASSGLTGREETQYF
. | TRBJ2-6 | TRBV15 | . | TGTGCCACCAGCAGGTCTCCCTCTGGGGCCAACGTCCTGACTTTC | CATSRSPSGANVLTF
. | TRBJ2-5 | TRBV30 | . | TGTGCCTGGAGTCGGAGACAAGAGACCCAGTACTTC | CAWSRRQETQYF
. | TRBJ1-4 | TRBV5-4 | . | TGTGCCAGCAGCTTGTCAGGAACAGCAACTAATGAAAAACTGTTTTTT | CASSLSGTATNEKLFF
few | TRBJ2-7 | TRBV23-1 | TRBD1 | TGCGCCAGCAGTCAATCCCCGGGACAGGGAAAGTACGAGCAGTACTTC | CASSQSPGQGKYEQYF
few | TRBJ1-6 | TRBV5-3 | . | TGTGCCAGACTTCGGAGCTCCTATAATTCACCCCTCCACTTT | CARLRSSYNSPLHF